What follows are 25 T cell receptor beta chains derived from one specimen sequenced in a study of beta chain features in type 1 diabetes. The authors reverse transcribed all of the isolated RNA, so sequencing captured expressed TCRB transcripts. Method: immunoSEQ multiplex PCR; TCRdb's copy keeps in-frame clones and lacks some. The table records roughly 380,000 clones, around a fifth of them present only once. Sequencing was performed on naive CD4+ T cells from blood. The receptors here all came from a woman aged 18 to 35 in good health.

This clone was recorded a few times. CDR3 sequence: CASSPSWLATPPSSYNEQFF. As DNA, the CDR3 is TGTGCCAGCTCACCAAGCTGGCTAGCGACACCCCCTAGCTCCTACAATGAGCAGTTCTTC. V and J are TRBV18 and TRBJ2-1; D perhaps matches TRBD2 (6 bases). There are 20 residues in the CDR3. V shed 2 bases and J shed 0 bases, with 23 bases lying between them. Germline CDR1 KGHSH, CDR2 LQKENI.

The sample holds a few counts of this clone. V is TRBV6-5 and J is TRBJ2-1; D may be TRBD2 (6 bases). The V and J ends lost 2 bases and 0 bases respectively, with 8 bases between them. CDR3 length: 15 amino acids. Germline CDR1 and CDR2: MNHEY and SVGAGI. CDR3 sequence (DNA): TGTGCCAGCAGTTACGGGGGGAGCTCCTACAATGAGCAGTTCTTC. The encoded protein is CASSYGGSSYNEQFF.

The chain links TRBV29-1 to TRBJ1-4, with a tentative D call TRBD1 (6 bases). This CDR3 contains 12 residues. Germline V CDR1 and CDR2: SQVTM, ANQGSEA. The V end was cut by 5 bases, the J end by 4 bases, with 8 bases between. The CDR3 sequence: CSVSGDNEKLFF. The CDR3, as DNA: TGCAGCGTTTCAGGGGATAATGAAAAACTGTTTTTT.

This chain connects TRBV30 to TRBJ1-5; TRBD1 aligns across 7 bases. The CDR3 consists of 13 residues. The ends lost 4 bases at V and 3 bases at J; junction bases unmatched: 3. Germline V gene data show CDR1 as GTSNPN and CDR2 as SVGIG (reference sequence). This CDR3 is CAWTGTDNQPQHF. The CDR3 nucleotides are TGTGCCTGGACCGGGACAGACAATCAGCCCCAGCATTTT. Based on the CDR3 plus reference TRBV30 and TRBJ1-5, the full variable domain is SQTIHQWPATLVQPVGSPLSLECTVEGTSNPNLYWYRQAAGRGLQLLFYSVGIGQISSEVPQNLSASRPQDRQFILSSKKLLLSDSGFYLCAWTGTDNQPQHFGDGTRLSIL.

The chain recombines TRBV29-1 with TRBJ2-3, with D hard to call. This CDR3 spans 16 amino acids. Between the trimmed V and J ends, which lost 6 bases and 0 bases, there was a span of 19 bases. Germline V gene lookup returns CDR1 SQVTM and CDR2 ANQGSEA. The CDR3 DNA sequence: TGCAGCGTCGGAAGGTCCGAGCGAAAGAGCACAGATACGCAGTATTTT. It translates to CSVGRSERKSTDTQYF.

This clone was seen only a few times. The chain uses TRBV30 and TRBJ1-3; TRBD1 matches at 7 bases. With V trimmed by 8 bases and J by 8 bases, 9 bases remained unmatched. The CDR3 is 12 residues long. Germline CDR1 GTSNPN, CDR2 SVGIG (reference sequence). CDR3 in DNA: TGTGCCATCCAGACAGGGTCCCACACCATATATTTT. Its protein is CAIQTGSHTIYF.

V usage is TRBV30 and J usage is TRBJ2-1, with D possibly TRBD1 on 6 matching bases. Deletions cut 1 base from V and 2 bases from J, with 12 bases between. The CDR3 totals 15 residues. The germline V gene has CDR1 GTSNPN and CDR2 SVGIG (reference sequence). The CDR3 sequence: CAWSDGQLTYNEQFF. The CDR3 nucleotides read TGTGCCTGGAGTGACGGACAGCTCACCTACAATGAGCAGTTCTTC.

The rearrangement links TRBV4-1 to TRBJ2-4; D perhaps matches TRBD2 (5 bases). The V end was cut by 1 base, the J end by 2 bases, with 12 bases between. This CDR3 region has 16 residues. CDR1 MGHRA and CDR2 YSYEKL come from the germline V gene. CDR3 nucleotide sequence: TGCGCCAGCAGCCAAGGGGCCGGGATTACCAAAAACATTCAGTACTTC. Translation: CASSQGAGITKNIQYF.

The CDR3 coding sequence is TGCGCCAGCAGCCAAGTCCGGCTAGCGGGAACCTACGAGCAGTACTTC. Protein: CASSQVRLAGTYEQYF. The chain has TRBV4-1 and TRBJ2-7; 9 bases align to TRBD2. The germline V gene encodes CDR1 MGHRA and CDR2 YSYEKL. The V gene end was trimmed by 1 base and the J gene end by 2 bases; junction bases not matched to a gene: 6. The CDR3 sequence is 16 residues long.

This clone was counted only a few times. The chain has TRBV13 and TRBJ2-3; tentatively, D is TRBD2 (6 bases). CDR3 length: 14 amino acids. CDR1 PRHDT and CDR2 FYEKMQ come from the germline V gene (reference sequence). Trimming removed 3 bases from V and 5 bases from J, with 12 bases in between. CDR3 loop: CASSFSEGGDTQYF. CDR3 sequence (DNA): TGTGCCAGCAGCTTCAGCGAGGGAGGAGATACGCAGTATTTT. The entire variable domain, with the rest obtained from reference TRBV13 and TRBJ2-3, is as follows: AAGVIQSPRHLIKEKRETATLKCYPIPRHDTVYWYQQGPGQDPQFLISFYEKMQSDKGSIPDRFSAQQFSDYHSELNMSSLELGDSALYFCASSFSEGGDTQYFGPGTRLTVL.

This chain links TRBV30 with TRBJ1-4, with D possibly TRBD1 on 5 matching bases. V lost 6 bases and J 11 bases, leaving 19 bases between the germline ends. In germline, CDR1 is GTSNPN, CDR2 SVGIG (reference sequence). The CDR3 is 13 residues long. CDR3 nucleotide sequence: TGTGCCTGCCCCGGAGGGGTAAGGTGGAAACTGTTTTTT. Encoded protein: CACPGGVRWKLFF.

The gene calls are TRBV18 and TRBJ1-1; D unclear. Germline V lookup: CDR1 KGHSH, CDR2 LQKENI. The CDR3 is 15 residues long. V dropped 3 bases and J dropped 7 bases, with 18 bases sitting between them. The CDR3 spells CASSPDEGVLDEAFF. The CDR3 coding sequence is TGTGCCAGCTCACCCGACGAGGGCGTATTAGATGAAGCTTTCTTT. Complete variable domain (other parts from reference TRBV18 and TRBJ1-1): NAGVMQNPRHLVRRRGQEARLRCSPMKGHSHVYWYRQLPEEGLKFMVYLQKENIIDESGMPKERFSAEFPKEGPSILRIQQVVRGDSAAYFCASSPDEGVLDEAFFGQGTRLTVV.

The V and J genes are TRBV4-3 and TRBJ2-3, with 9 bases identical to TRBD2. J lost 0 bases, V lost 4 bases, and 8 bases had no gene match. CDR1 and CDR2 (germline): LGHNA, YSLEER. This CDR3 comprises 17 residues. The CDR3 coding sequence is TGCGCCAGCAGCCTTGGGACTAGCCGCGCTAGCACAGATACGCAGTATTTT. Translating gives CASSLGTSRASTDTQYF.

This clone was counted a few times. J is TRBJ2-3 and V is TRBV30, with 8 positions matching TRBD2. Germline V gene lookup returns CDR1 GTSNPN and CDR2 SVGIG (reference sequence). The CDR3 totals 14 residues. V was pared by 8 bases and J by 3 bases, with 10 bases of the junction left unmatched. In nucleotides, the CDR3 is TGTGCCAGTAAGCGGGAGTACAGGACAGATACGCAGTATTTT. Protein product: CASKREYRTDTQYF.

This clone was found a few times. The chain recombines TRBV30 with TRBJ1-2; TRBD1 is a possible D gene (6 bases). The CDR3 consists of 13 residues. V lost 3 bases, J lost 8 bases, and 16 bases lay in between. Germline CDR1 and CDR2: GTSNPN and SVGIG (reference sequence). CDR3 sequence reads: CAWREGGVSGYTF. The CDR3 DNA reads as TGTGCCTGGAGGGAGGGGGGGGTCTCAGGCTACACCTTC.

In its sample, this clone was seen a few times. The gene calls are TRBV7-8 and TRBJ1-1, with 8 bases identical to TRBD1. Germline V gene data show CDR1 as SGHVS and CDR2 as FQNEAQ. CDR3 size: 15 residues. V was pared by 5 bases and J by 3 bases, with 8 bases of the junction left unmatched. CDR3 sequence: CASSVDMTGDTEAFF. The CDR3 DNA sequence: TGTGCCAGCAGCGTAGACATGACAGGGGACACTGAAGCTTTCTTT.

The rearrangement uses TRBV7-9 and TRBJ1-1; no firm D call. Germline CDR1 SEHNR, CDR2 FQNEAQ (reference sequence). V shed 3 bases and J shed 5 bases, with 7 bases lying between them. CDR3 length: 12 amino acids. The CDR3 DNA follows: TGTGCCAGCAGCTTTTCCCGGACTGAAGCTTTCTTT. Protein: CASSFSRTEAFF.

The chain recombines TRBV7-2 with TRBJ1-2; a possible D gene is TRBD1 (5 bases). Trimming left V 0 bases short and J 10 bases short, with 15 bases between. The CDR3 has 14 amino acids. In germline, CDR1 is SGHTA, CDR2 FQGNSA. CDR3 loop: CASSLAEGRGNYTF. DNA of the CDR3: TGTGCCAGCAGCTTAGCGGAAGGGAGGGGCAACTACACCTTC.

This clone was picked up a small number of times. The chain uses TRBV15 and TRBJ1-6, with TRBD1 identical over 9 bases. J was trimmed by 7 bases and V by 6 bases; bases with no gene match: 13. This CDR3 is 17 amino acids long. Germline lookup yields CDR1 LNHNV and CDR2 YYDKDF (reference sequence). The CDR3 DNA reads TGTGCCACCAGTCGGACAGGGGTCTTACTGGCCAATTCACCCCTCCACTTT. As protein: CATSRTGVLLANSPLHF.

This chain joins TRBV28 and TRBJ2-7; no reliable D call. The CDR3 is 12 residues long. The V gene's germline CDR1 is MDHEN and CDR2 SYDVKM. Trimming removed 3 bases at V and 3 bases at J, with 6 bases between. The CDR3 region is CASSFLDYEQYF. Written as DNA, the CDR3 is TGTGCCAGCAGTTTTCTAGACTACGAGCAGTACTTC.

This clone was observed a handful of times. The V call is TRBV5-1, the J call TRBJ1-1; 8 bases map to TRBD1. The germline V gene has CDR1 SGHRS and CDR2 YFSETQ. With 3 bases clipped from V and 4 bases from J, the junction kept 8 bases outside the gene matches. This CDR3 has 15 amino acids. Here the CDR3 reads CASSYSGQVSTEAFF. The CDR3 DNA reads TGCGCCAGCAGCTATTCGGGACAGGTATCCACTGAAGCTTTCTTT. The whole variable domain, remainder taken from reference TRBV5-1 and TRBJ1-1, is KAGVTQTPRYLIKTRGQQVTLSCSPISGHRSVSWYQQTPGQGLQFLFEYFSETQRNKGNFPGRFSGRQFSNSRSEMNVSTLELGDSALYLCASSYSGQVSTEAFFGQGTRLTVV.

This clone was recorded a few times. V is TRBV30 and J is TRBJ2-1; 9 nucleotides agree with TRBD2. J was trimmed by 6 bases and V by 2 bases; bases with no gene match: 2. Germline assignment: CDR1 GTSNPN and CDR2 SVGIG (reference sequence). The length of the CDR3 is 13 residues. CDR3 in amino acids: CAWSRLAVNEQFF. CDR3 DNA: TGTGCCTGGAGTAGACTAGCGGTCAATGAGCAGTTCTTC. The full variable domain, in which reference TRBV30 and TRBJ2-1 provide the parts outside the CDR3, is SQTIHQWPATLVQPVGSPLSLECTVEGTSNPNLYWYRQAAGRGLQLLFYSVGIGQISSEVPQNLSASRPQDRQFILSSKKLLLSDSGFYLCAWSRLAVNEQFFGPGTRLTVL.

V usage is TRBV19 and J usage is TRBJ2-5, with D possibly being TRBD1 (5 bases). CDR1 and CDR2 from the germline V gene are LNHDA and SQIVND (reference sequence). Deletions cut 4 bases from V and 1 base from J, with 7 bases between. This CDR3 has 13 residues. This CDR3 reads CASSRQPQETQYF. As DNA, the CDR3 is TGTGCCAGTAGTAGACAGCCCCAAGAGACCCAGTACTTC.

This clone was detected a few times. This chain uses TRBV20-1 with TRBJ1-1; D call uncertain. V lost 5 bases and J 1 base, leaving 5 bases between the germline ends. Per the germline V gene, CDR1 is DFQATT and CDR2 is SNEGSKA (reference sequence). CDR3 length: 11 amino acids. As DNA, the CDR3 is TGCAGTGCTTCTTCGAACACTGAAGCTTTCTTT. This gives the protein CSASSNTEAFF.

The genes are TRBV10-3 and TRBJ1-2; 9 bases map to TRBD1. This CDR3 comprises 13 residues. Trimming at V came to 7 bases and at J to 7 bases, leaving 7 bases not matched to a gene. Germline CDR1 and CDR2: ENHRY and SYGVKD. The CDR3 DNA reads as TGTGCCATCACCAGGACAGGGGAGGGTGGCTACACCTTC. Translated: CAITRTGEGGYTF.